A single sample gave rise to the 15 T cell receptor beta chains below, sequenced in a study of blood T cell repertoires in COVID-19. The protocol was immunoSEQ multiplex PCR, while the TCRdb copy is restricted to in-frame clones and leaves out a portion. Of 240,000 or so clones in the sample, roughly 80% were seen once. The specimen was peripheral blood. These receptors all stem from a woman aged 18-29 years with acute or convalescent COVID-19.

The chain carries TRBV5-1 and TRBJ1-1, with 11 nucleotides matching TRBD1. V gave up 2 bases and J gave up 3 bases; unmatched junction bases: 3. CDR1 is SGHRS, CDR2 YFSETQ, per germline. The CDR3 covers 15 residues. CDR3 loop: CASSFAGQGDTEAFF. Here the CDR3 DNA reads TGCGCCAGCAGCTTTGCGGGACAGGGGGACACTGAAGCTTTCTTT.

The chain is built from TRBV5-6 and TRBJ2-7; D may be TRBD2 (6 bases). V lost 2 bases and J 0 bases, leaving 15 bases between the germline ends. CDR1 SGHDT and CDR2 YYEEEE come from the germline V gene. This CDR3 is built from 16 residues. Here the CDR3 DNA reads TGTGCCAGCAGCTTCCTCCTAGCGATGAGCTCCTACGAGCAGTACTTC. This gives the protein CASSFLLAMSSYEQYF.

This chain links TRBV5-6 with TRBJ2-5; TRBD1 agrees at 8 bases. Germline values: CDR1 SGHDT, CDR2 YYEEEE. The ends lost 3 bases at V and 2 bases at J; junction bases unmatched: 3. The CDR3 spans 14 residues. The DNA for the CDR3 is TGTGCCAGCAGCTGGTGGGACAGGCAAGAGACCCAGTACTTC. It translates to CASSWWDRQETQYF.

The rearrangement links TRBV29-1 to TRBJ1-2; TRBD1 is a possible D gene (6 bases). From germline, CDR1 is SQVTM and CDR2 ANQGSEA. The CDR3 has 14 residues. Trimming shortened V by 7 bases and J by 0 bases, and 15 bases separated the two germline ends. For the CDR3, the DNA is TGCAGCGCCATCCCTGGGACAACTAACTATGGCTACACCTTC. This codes for CSAIPGTTNYGYTF.

This clone was found a few times. The sample holds other DNA sequences that translate to the same CDR3. The chain has TRBV10-3 and TRBJ2-7; TRBD1 might be the D (7 bases). Germline-derived CDR1 and CDR2 are ENHRY and SYGVKD. The CDR3 has 15 residues. Trimming took 6 bases from V and 4 from J, leaving 19 bases between them. CDR3 in amino acids: CAISPGTSGGYEQYF. CDR3 sequence (DNA): TGTGCCATCAGCCCCGGGACATCAGGGGGGTACGAGCAGTACTTC.

This clone was seen more than once but under ten times. V is TRBV19 and J is TRBJ1-3, with D possibly being TRBD1 (6 bases). The CDR3 is 14 residues long. CDR1 and CDR2 (germline): LNHDA, SQIVND (reference sequence). V shed 5 bases and J shed 5 bases, with 13 bases lying between them. The DNA of the CDR3 is TGTGCCAGTAGTCTTATCCAGGGGAGAAACACCATATATTTT. Translating gives CASSLIQGRNTIYF.

This clone turned up a few times. V and J are TRBV20-1 and TRBJ1-3; no clear D gene. V lost 6 bases, J lost 3 bases, and 3 bases lay in between. Germline values: CDR1 DFQATT, CDR2 SNEGSKA (reference sequence). This CDR3 is built from 10 residues. The CDR3 DNA sequence: TGCAGTGCCAGTGGAAACACCATATATTTT. This codes for CSASGNTIYF.

This rearrangement joins TRBV4-3 to TRBJ1-6, with TRBD1 identical over 9 bases. The CDR3 sequence is 15 residues long. Trimming took 1 base from V and 10 from J; bases not matched to a gene: 5. Germline V lookup: CDR1 LGHNA, CDR2 YSLEER. The CDR3 region has the DNA TGCGCCAGCAGCCAAGGCGGGACAGGGATGTCACCCCTCCACTTT. It encodes CASSQGGTGMSPLHF.

J is TRBJ2-7 and V is TRBV13; TRBD2 agrees at 7 bases. Germline assignment: CDR1 PRHDT and CDR2 FYEKMQ (reference sequence). The CDR3 runs to 14 residues. V lost 5 bases to trimming and J lost 5 bases; unmatched junction nucleotides: 9. CDR3 sequence: CASSPGEGRNEQYF. CDR3 nucleotides: TGTGCCAGCAGCCCTGGGGAGGGCAGGAACGAGCAGTACTTC.

CDR3 nucleotides: TGCGCCAGCAGCCAAGTTAATGTAGCGGGAGCTTCCAATGAGCAGTTCTTC. Translating it yields CASSQVNVAGASNEQFF. The chain couples TRBV4-3 to TRBJ2-1; TRBD2 matches 9 bases. The CDR3 consists of 17 residues. The junction had 10 bases not matched to a gene; V was cut back by 1 base and J by 6 bases. CDR1 and CDR2 from the germline V gene are LGHNA and YSLEER.

This clone was counted once. Other DNA sequences in this specimen translate into the identical CDR3. V and J are TRBV19 and TRBJ2-5, with D possibly matching TRBD2 (5 bases). This CDR3 comprises 13 residues. Trimming cost V 6 bases and J 5 bases, with 13 bases left between them. Per germline, CDR1 LNHDA and CDR2 SQIVND (reference sequence). CDR3 amino acids: CASSVTRRETQYF. In DNA, the CDR3 is TGTGCCAGTAGCGTCACCCGGAGGGAGACCCAGTACTTC.

The chain couples TRBV7-9 to TRBJ2-2; 9 bases match TRBD1. The ends lost 10 bases at V and 3 bases at J; junction bases unmatched: 9. The CDR3 extends over 15 amino acids. Germline V gives CDR1 SEHNR, CDR2 FQNEAQ (reference sequence). The CDR3 loop reads CATRLTGGDTGELFF. The DNA for the CDR3 is TGTGCCACTCGCCTGACAGGGGGTGACACCGGGGAGCTGTTTTTT.

The chain is built from TRBV27 and TRBJ2-2; TRBD1 might be the D (7 bases). Germline V gene sequence: CDR1 MNHEY, CDR2 SMNVEV (reference sequence). The V and J ends lost 3 bases and 7 bases respectively, with 12 bases between them. The CDR3 is 14 amino acids. Here the CDR3 DNA reads TGTGCCAGCAGTTTTCTCAGGGGGGTCGGGGAGCTGTTTTTT. Translated: CASSFLRGVGELFF.

The J gene is TRBJ2-7, the V gene TRBV6-2 or TRBV6-3; D possibly corresponds to TRBD2 (6 bases). The CDR3 totals 15 residues. The germline V and J ends were trimmed by 0 bases and 7 bases, with 16 bases remaining between them. Germline CDR1 and CDR2: MNHEY and SVGEGT. CDR3 DNA sequence: TGTGCCAGCAGTTACTCTCCTTCGGGGGTGCGGGAGCAGTACTTC. This encodes CASSYSPSGVREQYF.

The chain couples TRBV6-2 or TRBV6-3 to TRBJ2-3; TRBD2 aligns across 10 bases. The V and J ends lost 4 bases and 4 bases, in that order; junction bases with no gene match: 5. This CDR3 has 15 residues. The V gene's germline CDR1 is MNHEY and CDR2 SVGEGT. CDR3 loop: CASSSLAGAADTQYF. CDR3 DNA: TGTGCCAGCAGTTCTCTAGCGGGAGCGGCAGATACGCAGTATTTT.